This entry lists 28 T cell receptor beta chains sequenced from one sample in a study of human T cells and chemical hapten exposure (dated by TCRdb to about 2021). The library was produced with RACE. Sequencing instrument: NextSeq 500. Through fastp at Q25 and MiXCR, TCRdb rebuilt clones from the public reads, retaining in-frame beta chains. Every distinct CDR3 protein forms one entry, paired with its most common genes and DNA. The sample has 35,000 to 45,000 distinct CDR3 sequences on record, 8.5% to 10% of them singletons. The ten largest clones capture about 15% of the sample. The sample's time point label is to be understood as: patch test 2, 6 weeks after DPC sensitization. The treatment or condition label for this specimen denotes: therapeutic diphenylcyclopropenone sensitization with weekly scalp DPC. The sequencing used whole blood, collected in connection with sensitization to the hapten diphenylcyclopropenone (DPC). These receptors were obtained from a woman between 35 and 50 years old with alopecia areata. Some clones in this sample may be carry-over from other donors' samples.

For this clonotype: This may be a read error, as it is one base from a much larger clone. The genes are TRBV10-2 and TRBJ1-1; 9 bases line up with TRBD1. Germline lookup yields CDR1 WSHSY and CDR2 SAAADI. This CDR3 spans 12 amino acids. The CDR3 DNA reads TGCGCCGGCAGTTTGACAGGGGGTGAAGCTTTCTTT. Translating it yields CAGSLTGGEAFF.

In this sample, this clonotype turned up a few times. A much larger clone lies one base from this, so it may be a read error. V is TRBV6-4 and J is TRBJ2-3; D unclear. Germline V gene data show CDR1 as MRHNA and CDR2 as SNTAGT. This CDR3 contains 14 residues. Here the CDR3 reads CVSRSHSSTDTQYF. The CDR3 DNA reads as TGTGTCAGCAGAAGCCACTCTAGCACAGATACGCAGTATTTT.

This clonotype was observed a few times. DNA of the CDR3: TGCAGTGCAAAGCCGGGGCTTGATGGCTACACCTTC. This encodes CSAKPGLDGYTF. The rearrangement links TRBV20-1 to TRBJ1-2, with D maybe TRBD1 (5 bases). The CDR3 covers 12 residues. The V gene's germline CDR1 is DFQATT and CDR2 SNEGSKA (reference sequence). V lost 6 bases to trimming and J lost 6 bases, with 14 bases between them.

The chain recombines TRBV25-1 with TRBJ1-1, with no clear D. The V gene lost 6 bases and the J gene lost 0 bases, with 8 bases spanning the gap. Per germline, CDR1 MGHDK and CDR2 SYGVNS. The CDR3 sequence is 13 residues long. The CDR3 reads CASRPTVNTEAFF. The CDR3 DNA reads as TGTGCCAGCAGACCGACTGTGAACACTGAAGCTTTCTTT.

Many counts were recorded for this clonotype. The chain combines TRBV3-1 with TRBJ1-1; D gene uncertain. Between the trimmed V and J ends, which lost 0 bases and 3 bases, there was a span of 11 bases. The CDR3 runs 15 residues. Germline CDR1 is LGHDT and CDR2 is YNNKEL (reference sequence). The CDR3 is CASSQESGWYTEAFF. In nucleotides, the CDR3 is TGTGCCAGCAGCCAAGAATCAGGATGGTACACTGAAGCTTTCTTT.

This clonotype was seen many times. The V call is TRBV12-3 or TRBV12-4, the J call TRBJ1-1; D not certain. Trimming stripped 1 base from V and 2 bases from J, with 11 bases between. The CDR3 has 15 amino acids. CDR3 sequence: CASSLGSRPNTEAFF. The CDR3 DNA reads TGTGCCAGCAGTTTAGGGAGTAGGCCCAACACTGAAGCTTTCTTT.

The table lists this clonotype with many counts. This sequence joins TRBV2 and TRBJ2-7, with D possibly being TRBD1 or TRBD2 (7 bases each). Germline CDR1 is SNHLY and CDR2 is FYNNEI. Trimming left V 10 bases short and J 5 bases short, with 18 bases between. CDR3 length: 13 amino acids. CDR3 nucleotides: TGTGCCAATTTAAGACAGGGAGGGGACGAGCAGTACTTC. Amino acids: CANLRQGGDEQYF.

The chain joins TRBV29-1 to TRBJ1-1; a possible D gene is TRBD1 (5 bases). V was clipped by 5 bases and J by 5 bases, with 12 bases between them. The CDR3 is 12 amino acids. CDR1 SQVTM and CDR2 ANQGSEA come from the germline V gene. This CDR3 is CSVLRDETEAFF. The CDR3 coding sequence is TGCAGCGTTCTCCGGGACGAGACTGAAGCTTTCTTT.

The CDR3 sequence is CASSPRQDSYEQYF. The CDR3 bases are TGTGCCAGCTCACCAAGGCAGGACTCCTACGAGCAGTACTTC. The genes are TRBV18 and TRBJ2-7, with no clear D. The CDR3 runs 14 residues. Trimming took off 2 bases at V and 0 bases at J, with 8 bases between the two ends. From germline, CDR1 is KGHSH and CDR2 LQKENI.

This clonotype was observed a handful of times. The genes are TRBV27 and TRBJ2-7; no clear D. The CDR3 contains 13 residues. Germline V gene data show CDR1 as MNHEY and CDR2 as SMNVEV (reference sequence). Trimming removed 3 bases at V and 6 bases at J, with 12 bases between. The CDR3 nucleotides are TGTGCCAGCAGTTTCCCCTGGGAAGGCGAGCAGTACTTC. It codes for CASSFPWEGEQYF.

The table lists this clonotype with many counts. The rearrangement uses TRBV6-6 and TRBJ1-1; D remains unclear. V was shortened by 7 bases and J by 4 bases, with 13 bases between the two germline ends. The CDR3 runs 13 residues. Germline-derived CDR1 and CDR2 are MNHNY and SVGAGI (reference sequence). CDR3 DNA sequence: TGTGCCAGCATCCCGGGCGCAGCCACTGAAGCTTTCTTT. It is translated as CASIPGAATEAFF.

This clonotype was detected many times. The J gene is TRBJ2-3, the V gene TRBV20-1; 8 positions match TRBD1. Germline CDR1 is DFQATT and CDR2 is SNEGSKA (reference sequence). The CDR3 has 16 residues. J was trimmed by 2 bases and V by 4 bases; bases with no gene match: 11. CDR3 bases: TGCAGTGCTAAAATCGACAGGGGCGGGATCACAGATACGCAGTATTTT. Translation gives CSAKIDRGGITDTQYF.

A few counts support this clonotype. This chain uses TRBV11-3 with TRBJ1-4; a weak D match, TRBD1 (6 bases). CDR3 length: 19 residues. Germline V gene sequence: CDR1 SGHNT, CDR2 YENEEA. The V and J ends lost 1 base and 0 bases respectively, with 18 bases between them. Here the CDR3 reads CASSLVKGRQDPTNEKLFF. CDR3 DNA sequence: TGTGCCAGCAGCTTAGTTAAGGGGAGACAGGATCCAACTAATGAAAAACTGTTTTTT.

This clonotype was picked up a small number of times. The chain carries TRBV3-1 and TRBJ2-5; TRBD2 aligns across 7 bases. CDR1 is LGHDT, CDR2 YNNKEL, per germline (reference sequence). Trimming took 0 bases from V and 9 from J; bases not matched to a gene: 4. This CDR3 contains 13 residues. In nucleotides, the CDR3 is TGTGCCAGCAGCCAAGATTTGGGGGGGGCCCAGTACTTC. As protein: CASSQDLGGAQYF.

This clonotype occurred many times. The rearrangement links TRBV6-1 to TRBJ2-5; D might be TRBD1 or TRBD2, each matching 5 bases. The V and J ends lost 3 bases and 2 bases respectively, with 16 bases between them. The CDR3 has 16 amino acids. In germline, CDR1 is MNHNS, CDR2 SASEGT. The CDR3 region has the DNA TGTGCCAGCAGTGATCACGAGGGGTCGGGACAAGAGACCCAGTACTTC. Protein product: CASSDHEGSGQETQYF.

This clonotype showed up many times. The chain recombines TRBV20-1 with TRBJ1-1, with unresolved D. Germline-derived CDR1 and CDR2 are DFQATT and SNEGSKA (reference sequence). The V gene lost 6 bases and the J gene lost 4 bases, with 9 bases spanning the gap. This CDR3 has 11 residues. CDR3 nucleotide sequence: TGCAGTGCCTTGCTGGGCACTGAAGCTTTCTTT. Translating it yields CSALLGTEAFF.

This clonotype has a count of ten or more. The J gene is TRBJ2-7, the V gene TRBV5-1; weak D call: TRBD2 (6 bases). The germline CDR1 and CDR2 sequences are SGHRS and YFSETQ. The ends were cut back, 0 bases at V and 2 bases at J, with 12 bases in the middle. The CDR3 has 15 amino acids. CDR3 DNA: TGCGCCAGCAGCTTGGCCGAAGGAGGGACCTACGAGCAGTACTTC. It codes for CASSLAEGGTYEQYF.

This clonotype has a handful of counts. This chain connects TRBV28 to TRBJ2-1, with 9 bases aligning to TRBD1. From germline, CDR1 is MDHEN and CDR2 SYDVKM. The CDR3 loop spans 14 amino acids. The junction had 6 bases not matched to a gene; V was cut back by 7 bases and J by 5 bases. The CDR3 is CASITGGRHNEQFF. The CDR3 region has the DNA TGTGCCAGCATAACAGGGGGCAGGCACAATGAGCAGTTCTTC.

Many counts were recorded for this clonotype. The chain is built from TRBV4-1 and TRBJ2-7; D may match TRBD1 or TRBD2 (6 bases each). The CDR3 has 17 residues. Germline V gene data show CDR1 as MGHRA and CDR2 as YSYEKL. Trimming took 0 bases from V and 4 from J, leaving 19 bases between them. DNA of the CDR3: TGCGCCAGCAGCCAAGAACCCCCCAGGGGCGCGGGGTACGAGCAGTACTTC. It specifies CASSQEPPRGAGYEQYF.

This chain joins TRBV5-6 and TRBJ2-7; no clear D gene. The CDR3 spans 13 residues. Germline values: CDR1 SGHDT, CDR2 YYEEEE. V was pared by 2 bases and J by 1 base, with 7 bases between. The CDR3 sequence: CASSFGRSYEQYF. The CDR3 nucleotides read TGTGCCAGCAGCTTTGGTAGGTCCTACGAGCAGTACTTC.

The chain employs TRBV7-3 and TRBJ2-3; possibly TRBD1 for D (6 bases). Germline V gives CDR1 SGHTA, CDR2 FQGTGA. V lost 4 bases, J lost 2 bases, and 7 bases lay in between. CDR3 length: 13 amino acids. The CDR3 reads CASSSGDTDTQYF. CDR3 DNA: TGTGCCAGCAGCTCAGGGGACACAGATACGCAGTATTTT.

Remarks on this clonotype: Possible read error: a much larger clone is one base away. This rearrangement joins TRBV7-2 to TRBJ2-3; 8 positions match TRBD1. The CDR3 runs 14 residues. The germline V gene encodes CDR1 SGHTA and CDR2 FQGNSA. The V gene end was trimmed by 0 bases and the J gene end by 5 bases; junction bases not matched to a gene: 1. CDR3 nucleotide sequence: TGTGCCAGCAGCTTAGCCAGGGGGCTAGATACGCAGTATTTT. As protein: CASSLARGLDTQYF.

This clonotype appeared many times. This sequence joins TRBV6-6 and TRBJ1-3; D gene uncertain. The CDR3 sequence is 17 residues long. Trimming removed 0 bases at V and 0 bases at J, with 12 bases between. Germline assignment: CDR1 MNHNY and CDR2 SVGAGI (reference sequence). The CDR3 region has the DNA TGTGCCAGCAGTTACTCCCTCAGGAGGTCCTCTGGAAACACCATATATTTT. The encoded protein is CASSYSLRRSSGNTIYF.

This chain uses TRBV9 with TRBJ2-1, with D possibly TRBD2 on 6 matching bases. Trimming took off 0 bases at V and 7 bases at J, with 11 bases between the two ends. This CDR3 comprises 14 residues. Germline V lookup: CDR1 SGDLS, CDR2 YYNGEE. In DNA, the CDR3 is TGTGCCAGCAGCGTAGACCCGGGAGAGAATGAGCAGTTCTTC. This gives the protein CASSVDPGENEQFF.

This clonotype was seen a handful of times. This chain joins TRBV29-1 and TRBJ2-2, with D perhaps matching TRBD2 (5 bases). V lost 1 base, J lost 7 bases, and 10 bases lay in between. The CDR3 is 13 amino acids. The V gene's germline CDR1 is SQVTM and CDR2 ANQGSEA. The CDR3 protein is CSVEAPGGGELFF. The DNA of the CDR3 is TGCAGCGTTGAAGCTCCTGGAGGCGGGGAGCTGTTTTTT.

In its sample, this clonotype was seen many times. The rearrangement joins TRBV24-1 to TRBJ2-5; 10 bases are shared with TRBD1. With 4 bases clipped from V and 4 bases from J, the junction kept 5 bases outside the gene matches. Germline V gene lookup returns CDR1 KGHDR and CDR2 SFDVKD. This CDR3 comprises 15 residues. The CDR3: CATSEGGTGAETQYF. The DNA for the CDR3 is TGTGCCACCAGTGAGGGAGGGACAGGGGCAGAGACCCAGTACTTC.

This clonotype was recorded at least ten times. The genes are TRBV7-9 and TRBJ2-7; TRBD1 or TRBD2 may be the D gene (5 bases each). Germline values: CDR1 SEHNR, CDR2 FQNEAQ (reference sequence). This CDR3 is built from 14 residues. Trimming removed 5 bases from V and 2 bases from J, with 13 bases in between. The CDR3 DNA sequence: TGTGCCAGCAGCCCCCGGGACCGTGCCTACGAGCAGTACTTC. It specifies CASSPRDRAYEQYF.

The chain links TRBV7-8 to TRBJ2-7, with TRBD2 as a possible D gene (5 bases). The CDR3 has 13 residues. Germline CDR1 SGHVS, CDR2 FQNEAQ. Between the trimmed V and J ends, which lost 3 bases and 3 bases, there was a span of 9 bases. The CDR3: CASSLASYYEQYF. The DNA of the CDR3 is TGTGCCAGCAGCTTGGCTAGCTACTACGAGCAGTACTTC.